The present T cell receptor (beta chain) was sequenced within a study of blood T cell repertoires in COVID-19. In the authors' workflow: Estimated nucleated cell counts came from reference gene primer amplification. Measured with immunoSEQ multiplex PCR; TCRdb has only the in-frame clones, and not every one. The V and J calls and clone size are taken from that table; D and trimming were inferred from the DNA. The data show around 120,000 clones, with about 90% seen just once and about 3.8% held by the top ten. CDR1 is MNHEY and CDR2 is SMNVEV in the germline V gene (reference sequence). The CDR3 extends over 15 amino acids. The germline V and J ends were trimmed by 3 bases and 4 bases, with 10 bases remaining between them.

The clonotype originates from a woman aged 55-69 years with COVID-19, enrolled during active disease. This chain links TRBV27 with TRBJ1-6; the D is unclear. Sequencing input: peripheral blood. In DNA form, the CDR3 reads TGTGCCAGCAGTTTGGCCGGGGAATATAATTCACCCCTCCACTTT. Its translation is CASSLAGEYNSPLHF.